This T cell receptor beta chain was profiled in a study of blood T cell repertoires in COVID-19. About the study: Samples representing acute and convalescent COVID-19 were sourced from the United States, Italy and Spain. T cells, B-cell-depleted T cells, or PBMCs supplied cDNA or gDNA.

The V gene's germline CDR1 is MDHEN and CDR2 SYDVKM. V lost 6 bases and J lost 0, with 23 bases in between. The CDR3 is 18 amino acids. Authors' analysis steps: The assay estimated nucleated cells by amplifying reference gene primers. Sequencing used immunoSEQ multiplex PCR; TCRdb keeps in-frame clones, though not all of them. The V and J calls and the clone size are those of that table, but D and trimming were determined from the DNA. The sample shows 80,000 to 95,000 clones, roughly 88% of them seen only once. This receptor was taken from a woman older than 75 with active or convalescent COVID-19. The sample was peripheral blood. The chain couples TRBV28 to TRBJ1-2, with D possibly matching TRBD1 (6 bases). Written as DNA, the CDR3 is TGTGCCAGCAGAGCCTGGGGGGGCTCTACCCACCCTAACTATGGCTACACCTTC. The encoded protein is CASRAWGGSTHPNYGYTF.